The TCR beta chain described here comes from a study of cytomegalovirus exposure and HLA in healthy donors. This PCR relied on a set of 60 Vbeta primers and 13 Jbeta primers. The protocol was immunoSEQ multiplex PCR, while the TCRdb copy is restricted to in-frame clones and leaves out a portion. This sample carries 110,000 to 150,000 clones, 70% to 80% of them seen once, and the ten largest clones take under 2.5%. The CDR3 runs to 15 residues. The V and J ends lost 6 bases and 6 bases respectively, with 17 bases between them. The V gene's germline CDR1 is MGHDK and CDR2 SYGVNS. The material sequenced was PBMCs. This TCR was recovered from a woman aged 55-70 years in good health and CMV-seropositive. The chain employs TRBV25-1 and TRBJ1-4; TRBD1 is a possible D gene (5 bases). The CDR3 nucleotides read TGTGCCAGCAGCCCCGGGACTTTCGGGTATGAAAAACTGTTTTTT. It is translated as CASSPGTFGYEKLFF.